This T cell receptor beta chain is drawn from a study of shared clonotypes between healthy human individuals. Whole-study results and caveats: Limitation of the genetic and exposure-history diversity represented came from the few donors.

Naive CD8 cells lacked CD45RO, underwent positive selection for CCR7 and left out terminally differentiated effector memory CD45RA+ cells. All the donors were Caucasian adults who lived in Nashville, Tennessee. The CDR3 runs 13 residues. The germline V gene encodes CDR1 MNHEY and CDR2 SVGAGI. V shed 6 bases and J 8 bases; nucleotides not matched to a gene: 3. This clone appeared once. Its antigen is not identified. TCRdb keeps only in-frame clones here, not all; method: immunoSEQ multiplex PCR. The table includes 2 million to 2.5 million clones, about 94% detected once. The receptor's source is a man aged 18-30 years in good health. Sequencing used naive CD8+ T cells sorted from blood. The rearrangement uses TRBV6-5 and TRBJ2-1; 11 positions match TRBD2. The CDR3 loop is CASSLLAGDEQFF. CDR3 bases: TGTGCCAGCAGCTTACTAGCGGGAGATGAGCAGTTCTTC.